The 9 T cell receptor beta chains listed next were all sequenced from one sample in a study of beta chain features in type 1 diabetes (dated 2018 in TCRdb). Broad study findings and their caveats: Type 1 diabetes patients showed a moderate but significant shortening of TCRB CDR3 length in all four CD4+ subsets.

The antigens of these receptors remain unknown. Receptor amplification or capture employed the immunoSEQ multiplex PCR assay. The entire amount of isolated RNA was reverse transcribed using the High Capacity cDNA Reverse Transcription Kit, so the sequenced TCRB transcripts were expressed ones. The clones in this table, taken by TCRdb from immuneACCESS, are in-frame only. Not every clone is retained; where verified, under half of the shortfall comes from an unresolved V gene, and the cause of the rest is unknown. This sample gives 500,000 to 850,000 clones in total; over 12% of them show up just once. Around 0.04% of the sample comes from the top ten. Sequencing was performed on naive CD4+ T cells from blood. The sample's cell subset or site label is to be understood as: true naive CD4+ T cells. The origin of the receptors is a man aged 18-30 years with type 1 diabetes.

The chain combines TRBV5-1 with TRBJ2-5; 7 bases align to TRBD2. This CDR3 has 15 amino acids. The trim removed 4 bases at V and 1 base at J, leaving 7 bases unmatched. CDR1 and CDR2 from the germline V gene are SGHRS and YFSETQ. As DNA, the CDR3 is TGCGCCAGCAGCCCCGGACCGGGAGGCCAAGAGACCCAGTACTTC. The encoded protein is CASSPGPGGQETQYF.

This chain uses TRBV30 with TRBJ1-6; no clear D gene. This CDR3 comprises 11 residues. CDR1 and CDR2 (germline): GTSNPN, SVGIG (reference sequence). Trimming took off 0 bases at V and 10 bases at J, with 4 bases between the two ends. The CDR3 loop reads CAWSVRSPLHF. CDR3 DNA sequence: TGTGCCTGGAGTGTGCGATCACCCCTCCACTTT.

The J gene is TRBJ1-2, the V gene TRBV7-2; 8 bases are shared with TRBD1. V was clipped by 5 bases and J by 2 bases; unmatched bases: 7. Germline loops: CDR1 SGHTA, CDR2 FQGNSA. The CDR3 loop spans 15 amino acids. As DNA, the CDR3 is TGTGCCAGCAGCCTTGACAGACAGGGGAACTATGGCTACACCTTC. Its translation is CASSLDRQGNYGYTF.

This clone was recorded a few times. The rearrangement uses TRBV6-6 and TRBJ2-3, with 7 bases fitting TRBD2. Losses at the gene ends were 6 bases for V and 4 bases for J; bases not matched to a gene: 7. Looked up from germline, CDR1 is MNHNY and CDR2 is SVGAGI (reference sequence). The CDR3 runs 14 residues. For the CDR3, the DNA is TGTGCCAGCAGCACTAGCCGGGAGGCAGATACGCAGTATTTT. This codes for CASSTSREADTQYF.

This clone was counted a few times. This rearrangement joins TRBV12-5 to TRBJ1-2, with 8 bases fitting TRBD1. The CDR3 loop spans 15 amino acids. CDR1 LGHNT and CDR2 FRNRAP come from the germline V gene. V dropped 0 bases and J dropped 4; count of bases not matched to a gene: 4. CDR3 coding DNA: TGTGCTAGTGGTTTGGTGGCAGGGGGCCGCTATGGCTACACCTTC. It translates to CASGLVAGGRYGYTF.

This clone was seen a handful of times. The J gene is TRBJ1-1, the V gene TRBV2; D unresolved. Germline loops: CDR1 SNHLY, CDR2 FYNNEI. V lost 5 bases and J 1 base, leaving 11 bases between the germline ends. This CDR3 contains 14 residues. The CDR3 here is CASSSTRENTEAFF. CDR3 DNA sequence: TGTGCCAGCAGTTCTACCCGGGAGAACACTGAAGCTTTCTTT.

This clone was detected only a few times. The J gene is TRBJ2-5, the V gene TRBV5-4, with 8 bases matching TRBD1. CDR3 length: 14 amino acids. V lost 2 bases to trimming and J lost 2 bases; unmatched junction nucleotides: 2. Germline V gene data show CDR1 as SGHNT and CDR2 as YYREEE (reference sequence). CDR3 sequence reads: CASSFTGGQETQYF. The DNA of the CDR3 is TGTGCCAGCAGCTTTACAGGGGGGCAAGAGACCCAGTACTTC.

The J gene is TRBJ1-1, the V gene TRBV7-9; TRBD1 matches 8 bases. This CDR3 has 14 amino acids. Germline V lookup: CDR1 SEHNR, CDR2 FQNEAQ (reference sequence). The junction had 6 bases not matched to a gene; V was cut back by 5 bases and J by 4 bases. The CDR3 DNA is TGTGCCAGCAGCCCACCTACAGGGGGCACTGAAGCTTTCTTT. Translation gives CASSPPTGGTEAFF.

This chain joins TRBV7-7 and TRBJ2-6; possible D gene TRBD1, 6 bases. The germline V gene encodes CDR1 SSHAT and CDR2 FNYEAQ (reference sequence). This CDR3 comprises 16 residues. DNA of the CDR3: TGTGCTGTAAACTCAGGGGACCCCTCTGGGGCCAACGTCCTGACTTTC. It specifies CAVNSGDPSGANVLTF.